Following are 17 T cell receptor beta chains from one sample sequenced in a study of CD8+ T cells in alopecia areata. The treatment: oral pan-JAK inhibitor, 5-10 mg twice daily. Extraction and reverse transcription of RNA yielded cDNA as the sequencing template. TCRdb's table, derived via immunoSEQ multiplex PCR, lists solely in-frame clones and lacks some. Of around 70,000 clones in the sample, around 29% were seen once. The sequences come from CD8+ T cells sorted from blood, collected at week 4, from a patient treated with tofacitinib. The receptor set was obtained from a human donor with alopecia areata.

This clone was seen only a few times. The chain joins TRBV30 to TRBJ1-1, with D uncertain. CDR1 is GTSNPN and CDR2 is SVGIG in the germline V gene (reference sequence). V lost 3 bases and J 8 bases, leaving 7 bases between the germline ends. The CDR3 is made up of 10 amino acids. The CDR3 loop is CAWRRNEAFF. The CDR3 region has the DNA TGTGCCTGGAGGAGGAACGAAGCTTTCTTT.

This clone was recorded at least ten times. The chain combines TRBV6-5 with TRBJ2-3, with 9 positions matching TRBD1. V lost 4 bases, J lost 1 base, and 6 bases stayed unmatched. CDR1 and CDR2 (germline): MNHEY, SVGAGI. This CDR3 is 16 amino acids long. The CDR3 here is CASSSFGTGRTDTQYF. The CDR3 nucleotides are TGTGCCAGCAGTTCATTCGGGACAGGGCGCACAGATACGCAGTATTTT.

CDR3 loop: CASSTGHPATGELFF. CDR3 DNA: TGTGCCAGCAGCACGGGACACCCCGCAACCGGGGAGCTGTTTTTT. The rearrangement joins TRBV9 to TRBJ2-2; possibly TRBD1 for D (6 bases). Germline V gene lookup returns CDR1 SGDLS and CDR2 YYNGEE. The V gene lost 4 bases and the J gene lost 5 bases, with 15 bases spanning the gap. The CDR3 sequence is 15 residues long.

About this clone itself: One end of the junction does not line up with germline, which may come from a read error. This chain joins TRBV20-1 and TRBJ2-7; 7 nucleotides agree with TRBD1. CDR1 and CDR2 from the germline V gene are DFQATT and SNEGSKA (reference sequence). This CDR3 comprises 11 residues. The CDR3 nucleotides read TGCAGTGCTACCCTCAGGGGACAGCATGGCTTC. Translating gives CSATLRGQHGF.

This clone was seen a handful of times. The chain has TRBV9 and TRBJ1-1, with 7 bases identical to TRBD1. The CDR3 is 14 residues long. V was clipped by 2 bases and J by 0 bases; unmatched bases: 1. CDR1 SGDLS and CDR2 YYNGEE come from the germline V gene. CDR3 in amino acids: CASSVGQMNTEAFF. The CDR3 DNA sequence: TGTGCCAGCAGCGTGGGACAGATGAACACTGAAGCTTTCTTT.

This clone was seen more than once but under ten times. The chain carries TRBV4-1 and TRBJ2-5, with TRBD2 as a possible D gene (6 bases). The CDR3 totals 12 residues. Trimming shortened V by 6 bases and J by 1 base, and 6 bases separated the two germline ends. The germline V gene has CDR1 MGHRA and CDR2 YSYEKL. Here the CDR3 reads CASRGLQETQYF. The CDR3 DNA follows: TGCGCCAGCAGGGGACTCCAAGAGACCCAGTACTTC.

This sequence joins TRBV5-6 and TRBJ1-5; no reliable D call. Trimming pared 4 bases from V and 1 base from J, leaving 9 bases between. Germline CDR1 reads SGHDT; CDR2 reads YYEEEE. CDR3 length equals 14 residues. The CDR3, as DNA: TGTGCCAGCAGCCTGGGCGGAAGCAATCAGCCCCAGCATTTT. The encoded protein is CASSLGGSNQPQHF.

The chain carries TRBV29-1 and TRBJ1-1; 7 bases map to TRBD1. Germline V gene lookup returns CDR1 SQVTM and CDR2 ANQGSEA. The CDR3 covers 14 residues. V lost 5 bases to trimming and J lost 0 bases; unmatched junction nucleotides: 6. CDR3 amino acids: CSVRQGSMNTEAFF. CDR3 in DNA: TGCAGCGTTCGACAGGGATCTATGAACACTGAAGCTTTCTTT.

The CDR3 DNA reads as TGTGCCAGCAGTTCACAGGGTCGCCCTGGAAACACCATATATTTT. Residues: CASSSQGRPGNTIYF. The chain has TRBV27 and TRBJ1-3; D is perhaps TRBD1 (6 bases). Germline CDR1 MNHEY, CDR2 SMNVEV (reference sequence). This CDR3 is built from 15 residues. The ends were cut back, 4 bases at V and 2 bases at J, with 12 bases in the middle.

This sequence joins TRBV27 and TRBJ2-7; D remains unclear. Germline assignment: CDR1 MNHEY and CDR2 SMNVEV (reference sequence). V was pared by 2 bases and J by 0 bases, with 14 bases between. This CDR3 region has 16 residues. In nucleotides, the CDR3 is TGTGCCAGCAGTTTACGGCTCCCTACCAGCTCCTACGAGCAGTACTTC. Amino acid sequence: CASSLRLPTSSYEQYF.

This clone was detected only a few times. V usage is TRBV29-1 and J usage is TRBJ2-7; no clear D gene. The V end lost 7 bases, the J end lost 3 bases, and 10 bases lay between the germline ends. The length of the CDR3 is 11 residues. The germline V gene has CDR1 SQVTM and CDR2 ANQGSEA. The CDR3 coding sequence is TGCAGCGCCAAGGACGGCTACGAGCAGTACTTC. Its protein product is CSAKDGYEQYF.

CDR3 sequence: CASSPVGGGLYEQYF. DNA for the CDR3: TGCGCCAGCAGCCCGGTAGGTGGGGGGCTATACGAGCAGTACTTC. The J gene is TRBJ2-7, the V gene TRBV5-1, with D perhaps assigned TRBD1 or TRBD2 (6 bases each). The germline gives CDR1 SGHRS, CDR2 YFSETQ. Trimming pared 4 bases from V and 4 bases from J, leaving 18 bases between. The CDR3 contains 15 residues.

The sample holds a few counts of this clone. The chain combines TRBV29-1 with TRBJ1-5; no definite D call. The CDR3 spans 16 residues. In germline, CDR1 is SQVTM, CDR2 ANQGSEA. V dropped 4 bases and J dropped 3 bases, with 19 bases sitting between them. This CDR3 reads CSVGGRIRSTNQPQHF. In DNA, the CDR3 is TGCAGCGTTGGTGGACGGATCCGCTCGACCAATCAGCCCCAGCATTTT.

This clone occurred a few times. The same CDR3 can be traced to other DNA sequences in this sample. V gene TRBV29-1 combines with J gene TRBJ2-1; D is perhaps TRBD1 (6 bases). Germline CDR1 reads SQVTM; CDR2 reads ANQGSEA. The CDR3 length is 13 residues. V was pared by 4 bases and J by 0 bases, with 7 bases between. The CDR3 DNA is TGCAGCGTTGGAGGGGGCTCCTACAATGAGCAGTTCTTC. Its protein product is CSVGGGSYNEQFF.

The rearrangement links TRBV28 to TRBJ2-5, with D perhaps TRBD1 (5 bases). This CDR3 is 15 amino acids long. CDR1 and CDR2 (germline): MDHEN, SYDVKM. Trimming cost V 5 bases and J 2 bases, with 15 bases left between them. The CDR3 DNA reads TGTGCCAGCAGTCCCCGAGCCCGACAGCAAGAGACCCAGTACTTC. Translated: CASSPRARQQETQYF.

This clone has only a few counts. This chain links TRBV30 with TRBJ1-1; 7 positions agree with TRBD1. Germline V gene lookup returns CDR1 GTSNPN and CDR2 SVGIG (reference sequence). This CDR3 has 13 residues. V lost 5 bases to trimming and J lost 1 base; unmatched junction nucleotides: 4. CDR3 DNA: TGTGCCTGGGATTGGGACAGGAACACTGAAGCTTTCTTT. Translation gives CAWDWDRNTEAFF.

Many counts were recorded for this clone. The rearrangement uses TRBV15 and TRBJ1-1; the D is unclear. V lost 3 bases, J lost 1 base, and 3 bases lay in between. The CDR3 totals 12 residues. Germline CDR1 LNHNV, CDR2 YYDKDF (reference sequence). CDR3 DNA sequence: TGTGCCACCAGCAGCCCGAACACTGAAGCTTTCTTT. This gives the protein CATSSPNTEAFF.